Below are 21 T cell receptor beta chains sequenced from a single sample in a study of shared clonotypes between healthy human individuals. Using immunoSEQ multiplex PCR, the repertoire was profiled, and TCRdb retains in-frame clones only, with some absent. This table holds roughly 2.2 million clones, 92% found once. The sequencing input was naive CD4+ T cells from PBMCs. Described subset: CD45RA+ positively selected. Receptors originate from a man younger than 35 in good health. Some clones in this sample may be carry-over from other donors' samples.

The chain combines TRBV19 with TRBJ1-1; TRBD1 might be the D (5 bases). The V gene's germline CDR1 is LNHDA and CDR2 SQIVND (reference sequence). This CDR3 is 14 amino acids long. The V gene lost 6 bases and the J gene lost 3 bases, with 14 bases spanning the gap. CDR3 sequence (DNA): TGTGCCAGTAGATCGACCAGGGCACACACTGAAGCTTTCTTT. Translated: CASRSTRAHTEAFF.

V usage is TRBV19 and J usage is TRBJ2-5; D ambiguous. Germline V gene sequence: CDR1 LNHDA, CDR2 SQIVND (reference sequence). The V and J ends lost 4 bases and 5 bases respectively, with 8 bases between them. The CDR3 spans 12 residues. The CDR3: CASSRASETQYF. The CDR3 DNA reads as TGTGCCAGTAGTAGGGCCTCGGAGACCCAGTACTTC.

The V call is TRBV7-7, the J call TRBJ2-1, with D maybe TRBD2 (6 bases). CDR3 length: 15 residues. Germline lookup yields CDR1 SSHAT and CDR2 FNYEAQ (reference sequence). Trimming stripped 5 bases from V and 8 bases from J, with 19 bases between. For the CDR3, the DNA is TGTGCCAGCAGCCCCGGGTCTGCGGGGTATGATGAGCAGTTCTTC. This translates into CASSPGSAGYDEQFF.

The rearrangement joins TRBV5-6 to TRBJ2-2; D is unresolved. CDR1 is SGHDT, CDR2 YYEEEE, per germline. The CDR3 is 15 residues long. V dropped 4 bases and J dropped 2 bases, with 12 bases sitting between them. The CDR3, as DNA: TGTGCCAGCAGCCTGGACCCAGGAAACACCGGGGAGCTGTTTTTT. This codes for CASSLDPGNTGELFF.

The V and J genes are TRBV4-1 and TRBJ2-1; D may be TRBD2 (7 bases). The V end was cut by 1 base, the J end by 4 bases, with 14 bases between. The CDR3 contains 16 residues. CDR1 and CDR2 from the germline V gene are MGHRA and YSYEKL. In DNA, the CDR3 is TGCGCCAGCAGCCAAGTGGGGCGGGGGCTTTACAATGAGCAGTTCTTC. Its protein is CASSQVGRGLYNEQFF.

V usage is TRBV29-1 and J usage is TRBJ2-7; the D gene is possibly TRBD1 (7 bases). V was pared by 2 bases and J by 5 bases, with 13 bases between. Germline CDR1 and CDR2: SQVTM and ANQGSEA. The CDR3 extends over 13 amino acids. CDR3 sequence: CSVENPRGDEQYF. The CDR3 DNA reads as TGCAGCGTTGAAAACCCCAGGGGGGACGAGCAGTACTTC.

The CDR3 region is CASSLVGDRWTEAFF. The CDR3 DNA sequence: TGTGCCAGCAGCTTAGTCGGGGACAGGTGGACTGAAGCTTTCTTT. The chain joins TRBV7-6 to TRBJ1-1, with 8 bases fitting TRBD1. The length of the CDR3 is 15 residues. From germline, CDR1 is SGHVS and CDR2 FNYEAQ. Trimming at V came to 1 base and at J to 5 bases, leaving 6 bases not matched to a gene.

The V gene is TRBV29-1, the J gene TRBJ2-7; 15 bases line up with TRBD2. J lost 6 bases, V lost 6 bases, and 6 bases had no gene match. Germline CDR1 reads SQVTM; CDR2 reads ANQGSEA. This CDR3 has 14 amino acids. CDR3 residues: CSVPGTSGRTEQYF. Written as DNA, the CDR3 is TGCAGCGTGCCCGGGACTAGCGGGAGGACCGAGCAGTACTTC.

This clone showed up just a few times. This CDR3 is also generated by other DNA sequences in the sample. V usage is TRBV2 and J usage is TRBJ1-5, with TRBD1 identical over 9 bases. J lost 7 bases, V lost 4 bases, and 2 bases had no gene match. CDR1 is SNHLY, CDR2 FYNNEI, per germline. The CDR3 contains 13 residues. CDR3: CASSGGQGQPQHF. CDR3 bases: TGTGCCAGCAGTGGGGGACAGGGCCAGCCCCAGCATTTT.

This chain uses TRBV27 with TRBJ2-5; D is perhaps TRBD1 (5 bases). This CDR3 contains 15 residues. V lost 6 bases, J lost 3 bases, and 17 bases lay in between. Germline values: CDR1 MNHEY, CDR2 SMNVEV (reference sequence). The CDR3 sequence is CASRRDKTVEETQYF. CDR3 nucleotides: TGTGCCAGCAGACGCGATAAGACAGTTGAAGAGACCCAGTACTTC.

There are a few counts of this clone. Additional DNA sequences in this sample encode the identical CDR3. The rearrangement joins TRBV27 to TRBJ1-5; D perhaps matches TRBD1 (5 bases). In germline, CDR1 is MNHEY, CDR2 SMNVEV (reference sequence). V was pared by 5 bases and J by 1 base, with 9 bases between. The CDR3 covers 14 residues. DNA of the CDR3: TGTGCCAGCAGTAGGCAGGGCAGCAATCAGCCCCAGCATTTT. Its translation is CASSRQGSNQPQHF.

The chain links TRBV6-1 to TRBJ1-5; D remains ambiguous. With 4 bases removed from V and 6 bases from J, the gap between germline ends came to 16 bases. Germline loops: CDR1 MNHNS, CDR2 SASEGT. The CDR3 extends over 15 amino acids. In DNA form, the CDR3 reads TGTGCCAGCAGTGGGGAGGCCTTAGCGGGTCAGCCCCAGCATTTT. Amino acid sequence: CASSGEALAGQPQHF.

The rearrangement uses TRBV11-3 and TRBJ2-7, with 9 positions matching TRBD1. This CDR3 comprises 16 residues. V shed 0 bases and J 3 bases; nucleotides not matched to a gene: 6. Germline CDR1 reads SGHNT; CDR2 reads YENEEA. The CDR3 is CASSLEGTGWIYEQYF. The DNA of the CDR3 is TGTGCCAGCAGCTTAGAAGGGACAGGGTGGATCTACGAGCAGTACTTC.

The CDR3 region has the DNA TGTGCCAGCAGCCAAACCAAACCCAGAGGGACTAATGAAAAACTGTTTTTT. This gives the protein CASSQTKPRGTNEKLFF. The chain recombines TRBV14 with TRBJ1-4; no firm D call. The CDR3 is made up of 17 amino acids. Germline V gives CDR1 SGHDN, CDR2 FVKESK. V was cut by 2 bases and J by 2 bases, with 15 bases left in between.

This rearrangement joins TRBV28 to TRBJ2-5; 7 positions agree with TRBD1. Germline CDR1 reads MDHEN; CDR2 reads SYDVKM. The length of the CDR3 is 15 residues. Trimming cost V 2 bases and J 2 bases; bases outside gene matches: 5. The CDR3, as DNA: TGTGCCAGCAGTTTAGCCGCGACAGGGCAAGAGACCCAGTACTTC. It codes for CASSLAATGQETQYF.

The J gene is TRBJ2-1, the V gene TRBV11-1; no firm D call. This CDR3 has 13 amino acids. Germline V gives CDR1 SGHAT, CDR2 FQDESV (reference sequence). V lost 3 bases, J lost 2 bases, and 5 bases lay in between. The CDR3 loop reads CASSFTPYNEQFF. DNA of the CDR3: TGTGCCAGCAGCTTCACTCCCTACAATGAGCAGTTCTTC. Full variable domain (rest looked up from reference TRBV11-1 and TRBJ2-1): EAEVAQSPRYKITEKSQAVAFWCDPISGHATLYWYRQILGQGPELLVQFQDESVVDDSQLPKDRFSAERLKGVDSTLKIQPAELGDSAMYLCASSFTPYNEQFFGPGTRLTVL.

The V and J genes are TRBV9 and TRBJ1-4, with D perhaps TRBD1 (5 bases). This CDR3 has 16 residues. With 6 bases removed from V and 0 bases from J, the gap between germline ends came to 15 bases. Germline CDR1 SGDLS, CDR2 YYNGEE. Written as DNA, the CDR3 is TGTGCCAGCACAAGGGGAGCGTTCGCAACTAATGAAAAACTGTTTTTT. It encodes CASTRGAFATNEKLFF. Complete variable domain (other parts from reference TRBV9 and TRBJ1-4): DSGVTQTPKHLITATGQRVTLRCSPRSGDLSVYWYQQSLDQGLQFLIQYYNGEERAKGNILERFSAQQFPDLHSELNLSSLELGDSALYFCASTRGAFATNEKLFFGSGTQLSVL.

This rearrangement joins TRBV5-1 to TRBJ2-1; 7 bases map to TRBD1. J gave up 6 bases and V 3 bases, and 12 bases lay outside the gene matches. The CDR3 totals 16 residues. Germline V lookup: CDR1 SGHRS, CDR2 YFSETQ. The CDR3 DNA follows: TGCGCCAGCAGCTGGCCAGGGACAGCCACTAGCAATGAGCAGTTCTTC. Amino acids: CASSWPGTATSNEQFF. The full variable domain, its missing parts supplied by reference TRBV5-1 and TRBJ2-1, is KAGVTQTPRYLIKTRGQQVTLSCSPISGHRSVSWYQQTPGQGLQFLFEYFSETQRNKGNFPGRFSGRQFSNSRSEMNVSTLELGDSALYLCASSWPGTATSNEQFFGPGTRLTVL.

The chain has TRBV5-4 and TRBJ2-5; 8 nucleotides match TRBD1. Germline V CDR1 and CDR2: SGHNT, YYREEE (reference sequence). This CDR3 comprises 16 residues. The J segment lost 4 bases and the V segment lost 4 bases, leaving 12 bases of the junction unmatched. CDR3 protein: CASSLDRGRELETQYF. The CDR3 nucleotides are TGTGCCAGCAGCCTAGACAGGGGTAGGGAGTTAGAGACCCAGTACTTC.

CDR3 in DNA: TGTGCCAGTCAGGACGGGGGGACCTACAATGAGCAGTTCTTC. It codes for CASQDGGTYNEQFF. This chain joins TRBV19 and TRBJ2-1, with TRBD2 matching 7 bases. The CDR3 is 14 amino acids. The germline CDR1 and CDR2 sequences are LNHDA and SQIVND (reference sequence). V gave up 8 bases and J gave up 2 bases; unmatched junction bases: 6.

This rearrangement joins TRBV5-1 to TRBJ2-3; D possibly corresponds to TRBD1 (5 bases). CDR1 and CDR2 (germline): SGHRS, YFSETQ. V gave up 0 bases and J gave up 5 bases, with 10 bases separating them. This CDR3 region has 14 residues. The CDR3 region is CASSLDRRGDTQYF. The CDR3 coding sequence is TGCGCCAGCAGCTTGGACAGGAGAGGAGATACGCAGTATTTT.